This is a list of T cell receptor beta chains from one sample in a study of cytomegalovirus exposure and HLA in healthy donors. Here immunoSEQ multiplex PCR was the method, and the copy in TCRdb shows in-frame clones only, minus some. Seen here are under 150,000 clones, around 87% observed once, and the top ten hold approximately 8.7%. The source material was PBMCs. These receptors all come from a young man in good health and CMV-seropositive. CDR3s include the opening cysteine and the closing phenylalanine or tryptophan. A D gene is named only where the DNA matches it firmly. Clone size, where shown, is once, few, many, or a class for clones that have expanded.

.	TRBV27	TRBJ2-5	TRBD1	CASSNRGPQTQYF	TGTGCCAGCAGTAACAGGGGACCCCAAACCCAGTACTTC
.	TRBV25-1	TRBJ2-1	TRBD2	CASSESTSGGAEFNEQFF	TGTGCCAGCAGTGAATCCACTAGCGGGGGGGCCGAGTTCAATGAGCAGTTCTTC
.	TRBV19	TRBJ1-1	.	CASSIGGLGLVAFF	TGTGCCAGTAGTATCGGAGGGCTAGGACTGGTTGCTTTCTTT
few	TRBV5-1	TRBJ2-7	TRBD1	CASSGTGMRHEQYF	TGCGCCAGCAGCGGGACAGGGATGAGGCACGAGCAGTACTTC
few	TRBV12-5	TRBJ2-1	TRBD2	CASGLDSGRAWRFF	TGTGCTAGTGGTTTGGACAGCGGGAGGGCCTGGCGGTTCTTC
few	TRBV10-1	TRBJ2-7	.	CASSRDTYEQYF	TGCGCCAGCAGTCGGGACACCTACGAGCAGTACTTC
.	TRBV18	TRBJ1-1	.	CASSPGPPRGAGGTEAFF	TGTGCCAGCTCACCAGGGCCACCAAGAGGGGCGGGGGGCACTGAAGCTTTCTTT
.	TRBV7-3	TRBJ2-1	.	CASSTRQSNEQFF	TGTGCCAGCAGCACTCGACAGAGCAATGAGCAGTTCTTC
.	TRBV13	TRBJ2-7	TRBD1	CASSSYNRGADEQYF	TGTGCCAGCAGCTCCTACAACAGGGGAGCCGACGAGCAGTACTTC
few	TRBV11-2	TRBJ2-3	TRBD2	CASSPLAGSTDTQYF	TGTGCCAGCAGCCCCCTAGCGGGGAGCACAGATACGCAGTATTTT
.	TRBV7-9	TRBJ2-7	.	CASSASGTRQAWYEQYF	TGTGCCAGCAGCGCCTCCGGGACACGCCAAGCTTGGTACGAGCAGTACTTC
.	TRBV7-2	TRBJ1-2	.	CASSPDSARGYTF	TGTGCCAGCAGCCCTGACAGCGCTAGAGGCTACACCTTC
.	TRBV6-1	TRBJ2-7	.	CASRTEGTNYEQYF	TGTGCCAGCAGGACGGAGGGTACAAACTACGAGCAGTACTTC
.	TRBV19	TRBJ2-7	TRBD1	CASSIGRGPAYEQYF	TGTGCCAGTAGTATAGGCAGGGGGCCCGCCTACGAGCAGTACTTC
.	TRBV9	TRBJ2-1	TRBD2	CASAEGTNNEQFF	TGTGCCAGCGCTGAGGGGACTAACAATGAGCAGTTCTTC
few	TRBV21-1	TRBJ1-2	.	CASSTQGVSNYTF	TGTGCCAGCAGCACACAGGGGGTATCCAACTACACCTTC
.	TRBV27	TRBJ2-1	.	CASSLAQGYNEQFF	TGTGCCAGCAGTTTAGCGCAGGGCTACAATGAGCAGTTCTTC
few	TRBV7-9	TRBJ2-7	TRBD2	CASSGGGAGYSYEQYF	TGTGCCAGCAGCGGCGGGGGGGCCGGTTATTCCTACGAGCAGTACTTC
.	TRBV19	TRBJ2-6	.	CASSIDGYSGANVLTF	TGTGCCAGTAGTATAGACGGTTACTCTGGGGCCAACGTCCTGACTTTC
once	TRBV27	TRBJ2-3	.	CASTYSGGGTDTQYF	TGTGCCAGCACGTATAGCGGCGGTGGCACAGATACGCAGTATTTT
few	TRBV9	TRBJ2-7	.	CAGFQGYEQYF	TGTGCCGGCTTTCAGGGCTACGAGCAGTACTTC
once	TRBV4-2	TRBJ1-4	.	CASSQEKRIELFF	TGTGCCAGCAGCCAAGAAAAGAGGATTGAACTGTTTTTT
.	TRBV14	TRBJ2-7	TRBD2	CASSQGPATSGGAWYEQYF	TGTGCCAGCAGCCAAGGACCAGCCACTAGCGGGGGGGCGTGGTACGAGCAGTACTTC
.	TRBV29-1	TRBJ2-1	TRBD2	CSVTVGGRASEQFF	TGCAGCGTTACCGTTGGGGGGAGGGCAAGTGAGCAGTTCTTC
.	TRBV12-5	TRBJ2-1	.	CASGLVPFGGGSYNEQFF	TGTGCTAGTGGTTTGGTCCCGTTTGGAGGCGGGTCCTACAATGAGCAGTTCTTC
once	TRBV6-5	TRBJ1-2	TRBD1	CATRDSTNYGYTF	TGTGCCACCCGGGACAGTACTAACTATGGCTACACCTTC
.	TRBV28	TRBJ2-7	TRBD1	CASNRGDSYEQYF	TGTGCCAGTAACAGGGGGGACTCCTACGAGCAGTACTTC
.	TRBV5-4	TRBJ2-2	.	CASSLVPGRDTGELFF	TGTGCCAGCAGCTTGGTACCGGGAAGGGACACCGGGGAGCTGTTTTTT
.	TRBV28	TRBJ1-3	.	CASSFHGSTGNTIYF	TGTGCCAGCAGCTTTCACGGGTCTACAGGAAACACCATATATTTT
.	TRBV6-4	TRBJ2-2	TRBD1	CASSDSDRGSGELFF	TGTGCCAGCAGTGACTCGGACAGGGGGTCCGGGGAGCTGTTTTTT
once	TRBV18	TRBJ1-1	.	CASSPFFGENTEAFF	TGTGCCAGCTCACCTTTTTTTGGAGAGAACACTGAAGCTTTCTTT
.	TRBV9	TRBJ1-4	.	CASSVDGDSGEKLFF	TGTGCCAGCAGCGTAGATGGGGACTCAGGTGAAAAACTGTTTTTT
.	TRBV27	TRBJ2-1	.	CASSLWAGITRVGYNEQFF	TGTGCCAGCAGTTTATGGGCGGGAATAACAAGGGTAGGATACAATGAGCAGTTCTTC
.	TRBV5-4	TRBJ2-1	TRBD1	CASSPRGQGSYNEQFF	TGTGCCAGCAGCCCCAGAGGACAGGGCTCCTACAATGAGCAGTTCTTC
once	TRBV30	TRBJ2-3	TRBD1	CAWRPQGLDTQYF	TGTGCCTGGAGGCCACAGGGGCTGGATACGCAGTATTTT
once	TRBV5-5	TRBJ2-1	.	CASSFPGNEQFF	TGTGCCAGCAGCTTCCCAGGGAATGAGCAGTTCTTC
.	TRBV7-8	TRBJ2-1	.	CASSFRTAINEQFF	TGTGCCAGCAGCTTCCGGACAGCGATAAATGAGCAGTTCTTC
.	TRBV6-1	TRBJ2-1	TRBD2	CASSERREFYEQFF	TGTGCCAGCAGTGAACGGCGGGAGTTCTATGAGCAGTTCTTC
.	TRBV2	TRBJ2-1	TRBD2	CASNRAGTSRYNEQFF	TGTGCCAGCAATCGGGCCGGGACTAGCAGATACAATGAGCAGTTCTTC
.	TRBV4-2	TRBJ1-1	.	CASSPKQGMNTEAFF	TGTGCCAGCAGCCCCAAACAGGGAATGAACACTGAAGCTTTCTTT
once	TRBV10-2	TRBJ1-1	TRBD1	CAVGTGSYTEAFF	TGCGCCGTTGGGACAGGGAGTTACACTGAAGCTTTCTTT
.	TRBV15	TRBJ1-1	.	CATSDLRVNTEAFF	TGTGCCACCAGCGATCTCAGGGTGAACACTGAAGCTTTCTTT
.	TRBV5-4	TRBJ2-7	.	CASSLDRSYEQYF	TGTGCCAGCAGCTTGGACAGGTCCTACGAGCAGTACTTC
.	TRBV9	TRBJ2-1	TRBD2	CASSMGTSKNEQFF	TGTGCCAGCAGCATGGGGACTAGCAAGAATGAGCAGTTCTTC
.	TRBV30	TRBJ2-1	.	CAWSNSNNEQFF	TGTGCCTGGAGTAATAGTAACAATGAGCAGTTCTTC
.	TRBV10-3	TRBJ2-5	.	CAISDAAEETQYF	TGTGCCATCAGTGATGCGGCAGAAGAGACCCAGTACTTC
.	TRBV15	TRBJ2-3	.	CATSRDRGHTDTQYF	TGTGCCACCAGCAGAGACAGAGGGCACACAGATACGCAGTATTTT
.	TRBV27	TRBJ2-2	TRBD2	CASSPGLAGGGDTGELFF	TGTGCCAGCAGCCCGGGACTAGCGGGAGGAGGCGACACCGGGGAGCTGTTTTTT
.	TRBV7-8	TRBJ2-5	.	CASSFILADTLAQYF	TGTGCCAGCAGCTTCATTCTAGCTGACACCCTGGCCCAGTACTTC
.	TRBV27	TRBJ2-7	TRBD1	CASSLTGGVSLYEQYF	TGTGCCAGCAGTTTGACAGGGGGCGTCTCACTTTACGAGCAGTACTTC
once	TRBV11-3	TRBJ1-4	TRBD1	CASSPSTGTGPEKLFF	TGTGCCAGCAGCCCATCAACCGGGACAGGGCCAGAAAAACTGTTTTTT
.	TRBV5-1	TRBJ1-5	TRBD1	CASSFGTGDQPQHF	TGCGCCAGCAGCTTTGGGACAGGGGATCAGCCCCAGCATTTT
.	TRBV5-6	TRBJ2-3	.	CASSIPSTSTDTQYF	TGTGCCAGCAGCATACCTAGCACTAGCACAGATACGCAGTATTTT
.	TRBV25-1	TRBJ1-1	.	CASCAQGRNTEAFF	TGTGCCAGCTGTGCGCAGGGCCGGAACACTGAAGCTTTCTTT
.	TRBV6-5	TRBJ2-7	.	CASQTGYEQYF	TGTGCCAGCCAGACAGGTTACGAGCAGTACTTC
.	TRBV2	TRBJ1-4	.	CASILGTGLEKLFF	TGTGCCAGCATTCTAGGTACCGGCTTAGAAAAACTGTTTTTT